Below, 12 T cell receptor beta chains from the same sample are listed, as sequenced in a study of CDR3 diversity in severe acne. One entry per CDR3 protein results from TCRdb running MiXCR on the PCR reads. The sample has roughly 100,000 distinct CDR3 sequences, about half seen once. Input material: blood. The receptor source for this set is a male donor with acne.

This clonotype showed up just once. The J gene is TRBJ1-1, the V gene TRBV7-9; TRBD1 aligns across 8 bases. Germline CDR1 reads SEHNR; CDR2 reads FQNEAQ (reference sequence). CDR3 length equals 15 residues. V was clipped by 5 bases and J by 4 bases; unmatched bases: 9. CDR3 in DNA: TGTGCCAGCAGCCCCGGACAGGGTACGGCCACTGAAGCTTTCTTT. Translation: CASSPGQGTATEAFF.

The V and J genes are TRBV7-8 and TRBJ2-5; TRBD1 agrees at 7 bases. The germline CDR1 and CDR2 sequences are SGHVS and FQNEAQ. Trimming took 3 bases from V and 5 from J; bases not matched to a gene: 6. The CDR3 covers 14 residues. CDR3 protein: CASSFSTGWETQYF. The CDR3 region has the DNA TGTGCCAGCAGCTTCTCGACAGGGTGGGAGACCCAGTACTTC.

As for this clonotype: A much larger clone differs by one base, so this may be a read error. The conserved closing phenylalanine or tryptophan is absent in this CDR3, likely reflecting a read error. The chain is built from TRBV5-1 and TRBJ1-4; D remains unclear. Trimming pared 0 bases from V and 3 bases from J, leaving 3 bases between. Germline CDR1 reads SGHRS; CDR2 reads YFSETQ. The CDR3 totals 13 residues. The CDR3 here is CASSLGANEKLFL. In nucleotides, the CDR3 is TGCGCCAGCAGCTTGGGGGCTAATGAAAAACTGTTTCTT.

The rearrangement joins TRBV20-1 to TRBJ2-7; 8 bases align to TRBD1. CDR3 length: 13 amino acids. With V trimmed by 6 bases and J by 6 bases, 10 bases remained unmatched. Germline CDR1 DFQATT, CDR2 SNEGSKA (reference sequence). The CDR3 DNA follows: TGCAGTGCCTGGGGGACAGGCCGGGGCGAGCAGTACTTC. Translating it yields CSAWGTGRGEQYF.

With regard to this clonotype: An end of the junction does not agree with germline; a read error may underlie this. The chain uses TRBV7-2 and TRBJ2-2; TRBD2 matches 13 bases. This CDR3 has 18 amino acids. Germline V gene lookup returns CDR1 SGHTA and CDR2 FQGNSA. In DNA, the CDR3 is TGTGCCAGCTGCTTCGTCGCAACTAGCGGGGGGGTCACCGGGGAGCTGTTTTTT. Translation gives CASCFVATSGGVTGELFF. The full variable domain, in which reference TRBV7-2 and TRBJ2-2 provide the parts outside the CDR3, is GAGVSQSPSNKVTEKGKDVELRCDPISGHTALYWYRQSLGQGLEFLIYFQGNSAPDKSGLPSDRFSAERTGGSVSTLTIQRTQQEDSAVYLCASCFVATSGGVTGELFFGEGSRLTVL.

This clonotype has at least ten counts. The V call is TRBV6-2 or TRBV6-3, the J call TRBJ2-7; D is uncertain. CDR1 MNHEY and CDR2 SVGEGT come from the germline V gene. V was cut by 0 bases and J by 0 bases, with 6 bases left in between. The CDR3 extends over 14 amino acids. The CDR3, as DNA: TGTGCCAGCAGTTACTCGGACGACTCCTACGAGCAGTACTTC. Translated, it gives CASSYSDDSYEQYF.

The J gene is TRBJ2-7, the V gene TRBV4-3; possible D gene TRBD1, 5 bases. The CDR3 covers 14 residues. Per the germline V gene, CDR1 is LGHNA and CDR2 is YSLEER. V was pared by 0 bases and J by 2 bases, with 8 bases between. The CDR3 region is CASSQDTGAYEQYF. In nucleotides, the CDR3 is TGCGCCAGCAGCCAAGATACAGGTGCCTACGAGCAGTACTTC.

This sequence joins TRBV24-1 and TRBJ2-7; a possible D gene is TRBD2 (6 bases). Germline V CDR1 and CDR2: KGHDR, SFDVKD. The ends were cut back, 7 bases at V and 3 bases at J, with 12 bases in the middle. The CDR3 covers 13 residues. CDR3 sequence: CATRGDSGYEQYF. CDR3 DNA sequence: TGTGCCACCAGGGGGGACTCGGGCTACGAGCAGTACTTC.

By sample share, this clonotype is medium-sized. The chain recombines TRBV9 with TRBJ1-6; weak D call: TRBD1 (5 bases). The germline V and J ends were trimmed by 2 bases and 5 bases, with 14 bases remaining between them. This CDR3 region has 16 residues. From germline, CDR1 is SGDLS and CDR2 YYNGEE. The CDR3 bases are TGTGCCAGCAGCGTCGAGCCGGGACCGAATAATTCACCCCTCCACTTT. It encodes CASSVEPGPNNSPLHF.

Note on this clonotype: A much more abundant neighbour one base away suggests this may be a read error. The CDR3 end shows no conserved phenylalanine or tryptophan, and so a read error is likely. V is TRBV28 and J is TRBJ2-7, with 10 bases fitting TRBD2. This CDR3 region has 14 residues. V was pared by 6 bases and J by 3 bases, with 5 bases of the junction left unmatched. Germline CDR1 is MDHEN and CDR2 is SYDVKM. The CDR3 DNA sequence: TGTGCCAGCAGGACGAGCGGGAGGGTCTACGAGCAGTACTCC. Translation gives CASRTSGRVYEQYS.

For this clonotype: This may arise from a read error, as a much more abundant clone is one base away. Since the CDR3 does not end with the conserved phenylalanine or tryptophan, this likely comes from a read error. The V call is TRBV20-1, the J call TRBJ1-6; D is perhaps TRBD1 (5 bases). Between the trimmed V and J ends, which lost 5 bases and 6 bases, there was a span of 11 bases. Germline values: CDR1 DFQATT, CDR2 SNEGSKA (reference sequence). CDR3 length: 13 residues. CDR3 sequence (DNA): TGCAGTGCTCGGGACGGCTCTAATTCACCCCTCCACCTT. This gives the protein CSARDGSNSPLHL.

Of note for this clonotype: Germline and junction disagree at one end, which may indicate a read error. The V gene is TRBV2, the J gene TRBJ2-2; TRBD2 aligns across 8 bases. The germline CDR1 and CDR2 sequences are SNHLY and FYNNEI. The CDR3 extends over 15 amino acids. CDR3 DNA sequence: TGTGCCCGCAGTGACTTAGCGGGATTAGTCGGGGAACTGTTTTTT. As protein: CARSDLAGLVGELFF.